Listed below are T cell receptor beta chains from one sample, sequenced in a study of T cell repertoires in cytomegalovirus infection. One entry per CDR3 protein, called by TCRdb with MiXCR from the reads. The sample has about 900,000 distinct CDR3 sequences; more than 25% are singletons. The antigens these receptors bind are not known. The sample in question was cultured CD8+ T cells from PBMCs, obtained from culture after CMV antigen stimulation. These receptor sequences come from a human donor in good health (CMV status not recorded). Some clones in this sample may be carry-over from other donors' samples. CDR3s include the opening cysteine and the closing phenylalanine or tryptophan. The D gene is left open where the match is weak. The size of a clone is reported for some rows only, either as once, few or many, or as a class for expanded clones.

TGTGCCAGCAGCTTAGGCCTGGGTGGACAGGGTCCCTACTCTAGCACAGATACGCAGTATTTT	CASSLGLGGQGPYSSTDTQYF	TRBD1	TRBJ2-3	TRBV7-9	few	21
TGTGCCAGCAGCTTCGGCAGGGTCGGATCGGAGTTTGGCGGGGAGCTGTTTTTT	CASSFGRVGSEFGGELFF	-	TRBJ2-2	TRBV7-9	-	18
TGTGCCAGCAGTTACCTCACTAGCGGGGGAAGCAATGAGCAGTTCTTC	CASSYLTSGGSNEQFF	TRBD2	TRBJ2-1	TRBV6-2/TRBV6-3	-	16
TGTGCCAGTGAGAGGAGGGGCACTGAAGCTTTCTTT	CASERRGTEAFF	-	TRBJ1-1	TRBV6-2/TRBV6-3	-	12
TGCAGCGTGGGACAGAACTATGGCTACACCTTC	CSVGQNYGYTF	TRBD1	TRBJ1-2	TRBV29-1	-	11
TGTGCCAGCACCACGGGACTCCTGGACGAGCAGTACTTC	CASTTGLLDEQYF	-	TRBJ2-7	TRBV27	few	13
TGCGCCAGCAGTTTCCCCGGACAGGCGCCGAACACCGGGGAGCTGTTTTTT	CASSFPGQAPNTGELFF	TRBD1	TRBJ2-2	TRBV5-1	-	17
TGTGCCAGCAGTTCGGGGGGCCACGAGCAGTACTTC	CASSSGGHEQYF	-	TRBJ2-7	TRBV27	-	12
TGTGCCAGCAGTCCTCTCCCACAGGGCGGGGATGGCACTAAAGCTTTCTTT	CASSPLPQGGDGTKAFF	-	TRBJ1-1	TRBV12-3/TRBV12-4	-	17
TGTGCCAGCAGTTCGCCCACTAGCGGGTGGCTTTTAGAGACCCAGTACTTC	CASSSPTSGWLLETQYF	TRBD2	TRBJ2-5	TRBV27	-	17
TGTGCCAGCAGCTCTGACTCATCTCGAGGTACCCTCTATGGCTACACCTTC	CASSSDSSRGTLYGYTF	-	TRBJ1-2	TRBV5-5	few	17
TGTGCCAGCAGCTTAGCTGGCGGGGGCCCCTACAATGAGCAGTTCTTC	CASSLAGGGPYNEQFF	-	TRBJ2-1	TRBV7-9	-	16
TGTGCCAGCAGCCCCGGGACAGGGGGCGCAAGGGGCTACACCTTC	CASSPGTGGARGYTF	TRBD1	TRBJ1-2	TRBV7-9	-	15
TGCCGATTCGCGGGGGTCAGGGGACTAGCGGCGAACCCATCCTACAATGAGCAGTTCTTC	CRFAGVRGLAANPSYNEQFF	TRBD2	TRBJ2-1	TRBV20-1	-	20
TGTGCCAGCAGCTCTCACGTGGGACTCCGATCCTACAATGAGCAGTTCTTC	CASSSHVGLRSYNEQFF	-	TRBJ2-1	TRBV7-9	few	17
TGTGCCAGCAGCTTAGGGCAAGCGGGCCAGGGGACTGAAGCTTTCTTT	CASSLGQAGQGTEAFF	-	TRBJ1-1	TRBV7-9	many	16
TGTGCCAGCAGTTCCCTGAGCCAGGGGATAAGCACTGAAGCTTTCTTT	CASSSLSQGISTEAFF	-	TRBJ1-1	TRBV27	few	16
TGTGCCAGCAGCTGGGCCCCTAATGAGCAGTTCTTC	CASSWAPNEQFF	-	TRBJ2-1	TRBV7-2	-	12
TGTGCCAGCAGCCCAAATCCACTCCCACTGTACCCAAACACCGGGGAGCTGTTTTTT	CASSPNPLPLYPNTGELFF	-	TRBJ2-2	TRBV7-6	-	19
TGTGCCAGCAGTGAATACCAAACCTCGACAGGGCCTATGAACACTGAAGCTTTCTTT	CASSEYQTSTGPMNTEAFF	TRBD1	TRBJ1-1	TRBV25-1	-	19
TGTGCCAGCAGTTCCTTCCGACTAGCGGAAGAGACCCAGTACTTC	CASSSFRLAEETQYF	TRBD2	TRBJ2-5	TRBV12-3/TRBV12-4	many	15
TGTGCCAGCAGCTTTTTCGAGTGGGGGACTGAAGCTTTCTTT	CASSFFEWGTEAFF	-	TRBJ1-1	TRBV5-5	once	14
TGCAGCGTTGACGACGGAGCGAACACCGGGGAGCTGTTTTTT	CSVDDGANTGELFF	-	TRBJ2-2	TRBV29-1	-	14
TGTGCCAGCAGTGCGTGGGAGGACACCGGGGAGCTGTTTTTT	CASSAWEDTGELFF	-	TRBJ2-2	TRBV2	-	14
TGTGCCAGCAGTTACGGCGCAGTGGAGCTGTTTTTT	CASSYGAVELFF	-	TRBJ2-2	TRBV6-2/TRBV6-3	-	12
TGTGCCAGCAGCTCGGGACCTCTCAATGAGCAGTTCTTC	CASSSGPLNEQFF	-	TRBJ2-1	TRBV27	many	13
TGCGCCAGCAGCCAAGAGTATAGCGGGGGGGCTGGGAATGAGCAGTTCTTC	CASSQEYSGGAGNEQFF	TRBD2	TRBJ2-1	TRBV4-1	-	17
TGTGCCAGCAGCGCCGGGACGGTGAACACTGAAGCTTTCTTT	CASSAGTVNTEAFF	-	TRBJ1-1	TRBV5-4	many	14
TGTGCCAGCAGCTTGGCCCCGGGGGGCGAGATGAACACTGAAGCTTTCTTT	CASSLAPGGEMNTEAFF	-	TRBJ1-1	TRBV5-6	-	17
TGCGCCAGCAGTTATGACTCGGTTGAAGGCACCGGGGAGCTGTTTTTT	CASSYDSVEGTGELFF	-	TRBJ2-2	TRBV4-1	-	16
TGTGCCAGCAGCGAAAGGGGGATCTTGAACACTGAAGCTTTCTTT	CASSERGILNTEAFF	-	TRBJ1-1	TRBV4-2	-	15
TGTGCCAGCAGTTTAGGTTCTGGCGGCCTTAATGAAAAACTGTTTTTT	CASSLGSGGLNEKLFF	-	TRBJ1-4	TRBV12-3/TRBV12-4	many	16
TGCAGTGCTAGAGATCTGGAAGGAGAGAACACTGAAGCTTTCTTT	CSARDLEGENTEAFF	-	TRBJ1-1	TRBV20-1	few	15
TGCGCCAGCAGCGAGGACAGGCGCTATGGCTACACCTTC	CASSEDRRYGYTF	TRBD1	TRBJ1-2	TRBV5-1	few	13
TGTGCCAGCATGGGAGTTGTGGGCACAGATACGCAGTATTTT	CASMGVVGTDTQYF	-	TRBJ2-3	TRBV27	-	14
TGTGCCAGCAGACTGGACAGGGGGGCCTACGAGCAGTACTTC	CASRLDRGAYEQYF	TRBD1	TRBJ2-7	TRBV6-5	-	14
TGCGCCAGCAGCCAAGGTGCCAGGGGTTCCACAGATACGCAGTATTTT	CASSQGARGSTDTQYF	-	TRBJ2-3	TRBV4-1	-	16
TGTGCCAGCAGCTCCCCCGGACAGGGAGATTTCGAGCAGTACTTC	CASSSPGQGDFEQYF	TRBD1	TRBJ2-7	TRBV5-5	-	15
TGTGCCAGCAGCTTAGCCGCCGCTTCCCCATACAATGAGCAGTTCTTC	CASSLAAASPYNEQFF	-	TRBJ2-1	TRBV13	-	16
TGTGCCACCAGCAGAGATCGGGGGACCCCTGGGGATACGCAGTATTTT	CATSRDRGTPGDTQYF	-	TRBJ2-3	TRBV15	-	16
TGTGCCAGTAGTATGAGAGTAGGAGCGGGGGGCCCCTACAATGAGCAGTTCTTC	CASSMRVGAGGPYNEQFF	TRBD2	TRBJ2-1	TRBV19	-	18
TGTGCCAGTCCCGGGACTGGTGCCCTGGATACGCAGTATTTT	CASPGTGALDTQYF	-	TRBJ2-3	TRBV13	-	14
TGTGCCAGCAGTTTCGCGGGGCGGGCCACAGATACGCAGTATTTT	CASSFAGRATDTQYF	-	TRBJ2-3	TRBV12-3/TRBV12-4	-	15
TGTGCCAGCAGCCTGATGACAGGTGACCATAGCAATCAGCCCCAGCATTTT	CASSLMTGDHSNQPQHF	-	TRBJ1-5	TRBV7-8	many	17
TGTGCCAGCAGTTCCGGGACAGGGGGCCAGGAGACCCAGTACTTC	CASSSGTGGQETQYF	TRBD1	TRBJ2-5	TRBV7-2	many	15
TGCAGCGCCCGCAACCTGGGACTAGCCCTCAATGAGCAGTTCTTC	CSARNLGLALNEQFF	TRBD2	TRBJ2-1	TRBV29-1	-	15
TGTGCCAGCAGTCCCAGGGCAACCCCAGCTAACTATGGCTACACCTTC	CASSPRATPANYGYTF	-	TRBJ1-2	TRBV6-2/TRBV6-3	-	16
TGTGCCAGCAGTCTCACGACAGACTCTGGGGCCAACGTCCTGACTTTC	CASSLTTDSGANVLTF	-	TRBJ2-6	TRBV5-6	-	16
TGTGCCACCCGCTTAACCCAGGGAAAGGGTCCTGAAGCTTTCTTT	CATRLTQGKGPEAFF	-	TRBJ1-1	TRBV6-1	many	15
TGCGCCAGCAGTCAAGGGACCGTGAGCTCCTACAATGAGCAGTTCTTC	CASSQGTVSSYNEQFF	-	TRBJ2-1	TRBV23-1	-	16
TGTGCCAGCAGTCCACCCTTCCAGGCTGAAGCTTTCTTT	CASSPPFQAEAFF	-	TRBJ1-1	TRBV6-2/TRBV6-3	-	13
TGTGCCAGCAGTCAGGCAGGGGCGCTGGATACGCAGTATTTT	CASSQAGALDTQYF	-	TRBJ2-3	TRBV27	few	14
TGTGCCAGCAGTGAAGGGGGGCGCGATTTCACAGATACGCAGTATTTT	CASSEGGRDFTDTQYF	-	TRBJ2-3	TRBV27	-	16
TGTGCCAGCAGCCCCGGCTTGTCAGGCAATCAGCCCCAGCATTTT	CASSPGLSGNQPQHF	-	TRBJ1-5	TRBV7-6	many	15
TGTGCCAGCAGTAGCCTGGTGATGAGCGGGGGTTACGAGCAGTACTTC	CASSSLVMSGGYEQYF	TRBD2	TRBJ2-7	TRBV12-3/TRBV12-4	-	16